This T cell receptor beta chain was sequenced during a study of blood T cells in healthy people across ages. Study-wide points: The donors' CMV status was not determined, possibly confounding changes in expanded clonotypes.

A second about 7 to 11 cycle PCR used barcoded and J-beta primers. Every single cDNA molecule received a tag from a template-switch adaptor with 12 random nucleotides. A single record per CDR3 protein comes from TCRdb applying MiXCR to the 5' RACE reads. The sample has 800,000 to 950,000 distinct CDR3 sequences, approximately 32% seen once; the top ten hold roughly 10%. In regard to this clonotype: Its antigen is not known. A much larger clone lies one base from this, so it may be a read error.

CDR3 length: 19 residues. The germline V gene has CDR1 MGHRA and CDR2 YSYEKL. J was trimmed by 11 bases and V by 1 base; bases with no gene match: 25. These data were also filed under a second study, of T cells of mothers and their children. In that study: Researchers report slightly higher, though non-significant, overlap in related mother-child pairs than in unrelated pairs.

The sequence was obtained from a woman aged 40 to 49 in good health. The chain employs TRBV4-1 and TRBJ2-5; TRBD2 matches 7 bases. What was sequenced was blood. The CDR3 is CASSQGGRFGTTYRNEQYF. CDR3 sequence (DNA): TGCGCCAGCAGCCAAGGGGGCCGATTCGGGACTACTTATCGGAATGAGCAGTACTTC.